These T cell receptor beta chains were read from a single sample in a study of blood T cell repertoires in COVID-19. Libraries were prepared by immunoSEQ multiplex PCR; TCRdb keeps only in-frame clonotypes and omits some of them. The sample contains approximately 500,000 clones, around 85% of which appear only once. The sample was peripheral blood. The receptors originated from a human donor in a cohort sampled during active COVID-19. Each CDR3 is given with its conserved first and last residue. The D gene is left open where the match is weak. Not every row has a clone size; where given, it reads once, few, many or a size class.

j_call: TRBJ1-1; clone_size: once; d_call: TRBD1; v_call: TRBV30; cdr3_aa: CARWTGGASEAFF; cdr3_nt: TGTGCCCGATGGACAGGGGGCGCGTCTGAAGCTTTCTTT
j_call: TRBJ1-2; clone_size: -; d_call: -; v_call: TRBV4-3; cdr3_aa: CASSLARNYGYTF; cdr3_nt: TGCGCCAGCAGCCTCGCCAGGAACTATGGCTACACCTTC
j_call: TRBJ1-5; clone_size: -; d_call: -; v_call: TRBV4-3; cdr3_aa: CASSQDLWQIQHF; cdr3_nt: TGCGCCAGCAGCCAAGATTTATGGCAGATTCAGCATTTT
j_call: TRBJ1-1; clone_size: -; d_call: -; v_call: TRBV7-2; cdr3_aa: CASSQVSTANTEAFF; cdr3_nt: TGTGCCAGCAGCCAAGTTTCGACAGCTAACACTGAAGCTTTCTTT
j_call: TRBJ2-3; clone_size: -; d_call: TRBD2; v_call: TRBV5-1; cdr3_aa: CASTRLAGNTDTQYF; cdr3_nt: TGCGCCAGTACGAGACTAGCGGGAAACACAGATACGCAGTATTTT
j_call: TRBJ2-3; clone_size: -; d_call: -; v_call: TRBV29-1; cdr3_aa: CSVDGTLVDTQYF; cdr3_nt: TGCAGCGTTGATGGGACATTGGTAGATACGCAGTATTTT
j_call: TRBJ1-2; clone_size: -; d_call: -; v_call: TRBV12-3/TRBV12-4; cdr3_aa: CASSYGTPYGYTF; cdr3_nt: TGTGCCAGCAGTTATGGGACACCCTATGGCTACACCTTC
j_call: TRBJ2-1; clone_size: -; d_call: TRBD2; v_call: TRBV19; cdr3_aa: CASSMPGLAGKGTYNEQFF; cdr3_nt: TGTGCCAGTAGCATGCCGGGACTAGCGGGAAAAGGGACCTACAATGAGCAGTTCTTC
j_call: TRBJ1-2; clone_size: -; d_call: TRBD1; v_call: TRBV28; cdr3_aa: CASSLGQATNYGYTF; cdr3_nt: TGTGCCAGCAGTTTAGGACAGGCCACTAACTATGGCTACACCTTC
j_call: TRBJ1-1; clone_size: -; d_call: -; v_call: TRBV7-8; cdr3_aa: CASSLVRTGNTEAFF; cdr3_nt: TGTGCCAGCAGCTTAGTTAGAACGGGGAACACTGAAGCTTTCTTT
j_call: TRBJ2-1; clone_size: -; d_call: -; v_call: TRBV11-1; cdr3_aa: CASSFSRVNEQFF; cdr3_nt: TGTGCCAGCAGCTTCTCCAGGGTCAATGAGCAGTTCTTC
j_call: TRBJ1-2; clone_size: -; d_call: -; v_call: TRBV5-6; cdr3_aa: CASSLWAQNYGYTF; cdr3_nt: TGTGCCAGCAGCTTGTGGGCCCAGAACTATGGCTACACCTTC
j_call: TRBJ2-7; clone_size: -; d_call: TRBD2; v_call: TRBV15; cdr3_aa: CATSRETSISYEQYF; cdr3_nt: TGTGCCACCAGCAGAGAGACTAGCATCTCCTACGAGCAGTACTTC
j_call: TRBJ1-1; clone_size: -; d_call: -; v_call: TRBV5-5; cdr3_aa: CASYEGGGMNTEAFF; cdr3_nt: TGTGCCAGCTATGAGGGAGGGGGAATGAACACTGAAGCTTTCTTT
j_call: TRBJ1-2; clone_size: -; d_call: TRBD1; v_call: TRBV5-4; cdr3_aa: CASSDGQGLYGYTF; cdr3_nt: TGTGCCAGCAGCGACGGACAGGGCCTCTATGGCTACACCTTC
j_call: TRBJ1-1; clone_size: few; d_call: -; v_call: TRBV6-2/TRBV6-3; cdr3_aa: CASSAGITEAFF; cdr3_nt: TGTGCCAGCAGTGCAGGGATCACTGAAGCTTTCTTT
j_call: TRBJ2-5; clone_size: few; d_call: TRBD2; v_call: TRBV7-3; cdr3_aa: CASSLTGSGTETQYF; cdr3_nt: TGTGCCAGCAGCTTAACAGGTAGCGGGACGGAGACCCAGTACTTC
j_call: TRBJ2-5; clone_size: -; d_call: TRBD2; v_call: TRBV28; cdr3_aa: CASRGAGVETQYF; cdr3_nt: TGTGCCAGCAGGGGAGCGGGAGTAGAGACCCAGTACTTC
j_call: TRBJ2-7; clone_size: -; d_call: TRBD2; v_call: TRBV28; cdr3_aa: CASSEALGGLAGSYEQYF; cdr3_nt: TGTGCCAGCAGTGAGGCCCTGGGAGGACTAGCGGGATCCTACGAGCAGTACTTC
j_call: TRBJ2-3; clone_size: -; d_call: TRBD2; v_call: TRBV20-1; cdr3_aa: CSASSGLSTDTQYF; cdr3_nt: TGCAGTGCTAGTTCGGGACTATCCACAGATACGCAGTATTTT
j_call: TRBJ2-1; clone_size: few; d_call: TRBD2; v_call: TRBV7-3; cdr3_aa: CASSLGTSAINEQFF; cdr3_nt: TGTGCCAGCAGCCTAGGGACTAGCGCAATTAATGAGCAGTTCTTC
j_call: TRBJ1-6; clone_size: -; d_call: -; v_call: TRBV5-8; cdr3_aa: CASSDRQLNSPLHF; cdr3_nt: TGTGCCAGCAGCGATCGACAGTTGAATTCACCCCTCCACTTT
j_call: TRBJ1-2; clone_size: -; d_call: -; v_call: TRBV5-6; cdr3_aa: CASSLVKQGNYGYTF; cdr3_nt: TGTGCCAGCAGCCTGGTTAAACAGGGTAACTATGGCTACACCTTC
j_call: TRBJ1-2; clone_size: -; d_call: -; v_call: TRBV11-2; cdr3_aa: CASSPLGRGEHGYTF; cdr3_nt: TGTGCCAGCAGCCCACTCGGGAGGGGGGAGCATGGCTACACCTTC
j_call: TRBJ2-7; clone_size: -; d_call: -; v_call: TRBV13; cdr3_aa: CASSSRTDFTYEQYF; cdr3_nt: TGTGCCAGCAGCTCCCGGACAGATTTCACCTACGAGCAGTACTTC
j_call: TRBJ1-6; clone_size: -; d_call: TRBD1; v_call: TRBV28; cdr3_aa: CASSYSQGAHSPLHF; cdr3_nt: TGTGCCAGCAGTTACTCTCAGGGGGCGCATTCACCCCTCCACTTT
j_call: TRBJ1-5; clone_size: few; d_call: -; v_call: TRBV6-5; cdr3_aa: CASRLTSGGNQPQHF; cdr3_nt: TGTGCCAGCAGGCTGACAAGCGGAGGCAATCAGCCCCAGCATTTT
j_call: TRBJ2-1; clone_size: -; d_call: TRBD2; v_call: TRBV19; cdr3_aa: CASSPGLAGASYNEQFF; cdr3_nt: TGTGCCAGTAGCCCAGGACTAGCGGGAGCTTCCTACAATGAGCAGTTCTTC
j_call: TRBJ2-7; clone_size: -; d_call: -; v_call: TRBV18; cdr3_aa: CASSRSGTLPYEQYF; cdr3_nt: TGTGCCAGCTCACGCTCCGGGACACTACCCTACGAGCAGTACTTC
j_call: TRBJ2-1; clone_size: once; d_call: TRBD1; v_call: TRBV28; cdr3_aa: CASSPAQGQGHHNEQFF; cdr3_nt: TGTGCCAGCAGTCCCGCCCAGGGACAGGGTCACCACAATGAGCAGTTCTTC
j_call: TRBJ2-2; clone_size: -; d_call: TRBD1; v_call: TRBV30; cdr3_aa: CAWRQGIGELFF; cdr3_nt: TGTGCCTGGAGACAGGGGATCGGGGAGCTGTTTTTT
j_call: TRBJ1-3; clone_size: -; d_call: -; v_call: TRBV6-1; cdr3_aa: CASSEDIGNTIYF; cdr3_nt: TGTGCCAGCAGTGAGGACATCGGAAACACCATATATTTT
j_call: TRBJ1-6; clone_size: -; d_call: TRBD1; v_call: TRBV15; cdr3_aa: CATSSLSSRGPNSPLHF; cdr3_nt: TGTGCCACCAGCAGCCTTTCAAGTAGGGGGCCTAATTCACCCCTCCACTTT
j_call: TRBJ2-2; clone_size: -; d_call: TRBD2; v_call: TRBV9; cdr3_aa: CASSVAPGGGGELFF; cdr3_nt: TGTGCCAGCAGCGTAGCCCCTGGGGGGGGCGGGGAGCTGTTTTTT
j_call: TRBJ1-2; clone_size: -; d_call: -; v_call: TRBV15; cdr3_aa: CATSRDPSGLDGYTF; cdr3_nt: TGTGCCACCAGCAGAGATCCTTCGGGATTGGATGGCTACACCTTC